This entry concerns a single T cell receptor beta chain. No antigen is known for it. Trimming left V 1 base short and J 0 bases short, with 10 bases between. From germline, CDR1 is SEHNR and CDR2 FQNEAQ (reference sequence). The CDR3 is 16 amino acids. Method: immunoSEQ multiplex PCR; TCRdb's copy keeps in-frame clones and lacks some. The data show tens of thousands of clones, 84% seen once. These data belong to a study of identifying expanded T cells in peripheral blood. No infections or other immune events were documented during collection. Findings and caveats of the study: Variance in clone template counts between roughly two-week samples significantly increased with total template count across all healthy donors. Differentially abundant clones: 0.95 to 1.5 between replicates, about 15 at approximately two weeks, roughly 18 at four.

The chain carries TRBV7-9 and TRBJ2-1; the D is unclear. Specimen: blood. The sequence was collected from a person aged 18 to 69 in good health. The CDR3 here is CASSLVVRSSYNEQFF. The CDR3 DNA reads TGTGCCAGCAGCTTAGTAGTGCGGAGCTCCTACAATGAGCAGTTCTTC.